This T cell receptor beta chain was captured by sequencing in a study of T cells after yellow fever vaccination (dated by TCRdb to about 2019). Regarding the research as a whole: The SMART-Seq v4 Ultra Low Input RNA kit was used to prepare libraries from fractions with low cell numbers. Bulk TCR alpha and beta repertoires were sequenced longitudinally to track T-cell clones before and after primary and booster YFV17D yellow fever vaccination. Two healthy male donors made up the cohort, one aged 18 to 29 years and the other aged 30 to 40 years. Blood was drawn at multiple timepoints before and after primary and secondary immunization, with bulk PBMC replicates and cell subsets isolated. Broad study findings and their caveats: The secondary T-cell response was weaker than the primary response but faster, peaking on day 5 instead of day 15. Only two donors were included in the study, so the extent to which the findings can be generalized is limited. FACS-sorted repertoires could contain abundant contaminating clonotypes from the bulk population, so computational filtering was required. A small fraction of clonotypes showed up in both the CD4 and CD8 compartments, probably as a result of convergent recombination. Most clones expanded after primary vaccination were re-detected after the booster (about 95% of CD4 and around nine tenths of CD8), suggesting broad memory maintenance.

Synthesis of TCR cDNA relied on 5'RACE template switching, a step that introduced a universal primer site along with unique molecular identifiers. cDNA synthesis was primed from both the TCR alpha and TCR beta constant segments. Library amplification used two PCR steps, and the second PCR step added sample barcodes and sequencing adapters. Sequencing of libraries was done on Illumina HiSeq 2500 (2x100 bp) or NovaSeq (2x150 bp). Per the original workflow: MIGEC was used to demultiplex reads and collapse the reads into UMI consensus sequences, and MiXCR was used for V(D)J alignment. Vaccine-responding clonotypes were defined with edgeR using replicate PBMC samples, requiring FDR below 0.01 and a log2 fold change above 5 up to day 15. CD4 or CD8 identity was assigned to each bulk clonotype according to whether the clonotype was present at higher abundance in the sequenced CD4 repertoire or the sequenced CD8 repertoire. TCRdb reprocessed the public reads (quality trimming at Q25 with fastp, clone calling with MiXCR) and kept in-frame beta chains. Every distinct CDR3 protein forms one entry, paired with its most common genes and DNA. What appears here as the V and J calls and clone size reflects TCRdb's work, not the paper's. The sample table records hundreds of thousands of distinct CDR3 sequences; about 14% of these occur just once. The top ten clonotypes cover around 15% of the sample.

The label giving this sample's treatment or condition can be read as: live attenuated yellow fever vaccine strain. At each blood-draw timepoint, two biological replicates of bulk PBMCs were obtained. A standard Ficoll-Paque protocol was used to isolate PBMCs from peripheral blood. RNA was extracted with TriZol from bulk PBMCs, CD4 and CD8 fractions, and dextramer-positive and dextramer-negative fractions. Of note for this clonotype: Its antigen is currently not known. It has no much larger one-base neighbor in the sample; base qualities were not kept.

There are 14 amino acids in the CDR3, from cysteine to phenylalanine inclusive. Left in the record is the CDR3 DNA by itself, 42 bases read in frame from the first base. This specimen consisted of PBMCs, obtained on the day of the yellow fever booster vaccination. The chain is assembled from TRBV21-1 and TRBJ2-7; the D call in the table, TRBD1, was not verified against the DNA. TRBV21-1 is noted as a pseudogene. The TCR was taken from a man in his thirties or forties who received the YFV17D yellow fever vaccine. The CDR3 loop reads CASTKPGQGYEQYF. At the DNA level, the sequence is TGTGCCAGCACTAAACCGGGACAAGGCTACGAGCAGTACTTC.